The 20 T cell receptor beta chains below come from one sample, sequenced in a study of T cells in Graves' hyperthyroidism and ophthalmopathy. RNA transcripts yielded amplified TCR beta CDR3 regions. First-round RT-PCR of the TCR CDR3 relied on the HTBI primer set. TCRdb called the multiplex PCR reads again in MiXCR, with one record for every CDR3 protein. Among over 500,000 distinct CDR3 sequences listed, 14% were seen once. The sample comprised blood. The source of these receptors is a woman aged 40-49 years with Graves' hyperthyroidism.

This clonotype has ten or more counts. CDR3 sequence reads: CASRKEGTSNTGELFF. The CDR3 region has the DNA TGTGCCAGCAGAAAGGAGGGGACTTCGAACACCGGGGAGCTGTTTTTT. The chain links TRBV9 to TRBJ2-2, with D possibly matching TRBD2 (6 bases). V was trimmed by 5 bases and J by 0 bases, leaving 14 bases between them. The V gene's germline CDR1 is SGDLS and CDR2 YYNGEE. The CDR3 contains 16 residues.

The rearrangement uses TRBV3-1 and TRBJ2-7, with D tentatively TRBD1 or TRBD2 (5 bases each). The CDR3 has 16 amino acids. V was cut by 2 bases and J by 1 base, with 15 bases left in between. Germline CDR1 reads LGHDT; CDR2 reads YNNKEL (reference sequence). The DNA for the CDR3 is TGTGCCAGCAGCCAACCCGGGACCTTCCTTTCCTACGAGCAGTACTTC. Translation gives CASSQPGTFLSYEQYF.

V and J are TRBV27 and TRBJ2-7; 8 bases map to TRBD1. Germline loops: CDR1 MNHEY, CDR2 SMNVEV (reference sequence). CDR3 length: 12 amino acids. The V gene end was trimmed by 6 bases and the J gene end by 5 bases; junction bases not matched to a gene: 3. CDR3 loop: CASRTGENEQYF. CDR3 sequence (DNA): TGTGCCAGCAGGACAGGGGAAAACGAGCAGTACTTC.

This clonotype was seen many times. The chain uses TRBV20-1 and TRBJ2-3, with TRBD2 matching 9 bases. The V gene end was trimmed by 5 bases and the J gene end by 1 base; junction bases not matched to a gene: 10. This CDR3 comprises 16 residues. Germline V gene data show CDR1 as DFQATT and CDR2 as SNEGSKA (reference sequence). Here the CDR3 DNA reads TGCAGTGCTCAAATCCCCCAGCGGGGGGGCACAGATACGCAGTATTTT. This codes for CSAQIPQRGGTDTQYF.

There are many counts of this clonotype. The genes are TRBV7-2 and TRBJ2-2, with D hard to call. V was pared by 1 base and J by 1 base, with 4 bases between. Germline V CDR1 and CDR2: SGHTA, FQGNSA. CDR3 length equals 14 residues. CDR3 DNA sequence: TGTGCCAGCAGCTTAGGGAGGAACACCGGGGAGCTGTTTTTT. This gives the protein CASSLGRNTGELFF.

This clonotype was seen ten or more times. The CDR3, as DNA: TGTGCCACCAGCAGAGAGGGACTTGGAGGCTACACCTTC. Protein product: CATSREGLGGYTF. This chain uses TRBV15 with TRBJ1-2, with D possibly TRBD1 on 5 matching bases. The germline V and J ends were trimmed by 0 bases and 8 bases, with 10 bases remaining between them. Looked up from germline, CDR1 is LNHNV and CDR2 is YYDKDF (reference sequence). The CDR3 is made up of 13 amino acids. Full variable domain (missing parts from reference TRBV15 and TRBJ1-2): DAMVIQNPRYQVTQFGKPVTLSCSQTLNHNVMYWYQQKSSQAPKLLFHYYDKDFNNEADTPDNFQSRRPNTSFCFLDIRSPGLGDTAMYLCATSREGLGGYTFGSGTRLTVV.

In this sample, this clonotype turned up many times. The rearrangement joins TRBV2 to TRBJ2-7, with no clear D. CDR3 length equals 13 residues. Germline V lookup: CDR1 SNHLY, CDR2 FYNNEI. V lost 8 bases and J 1 base, leaving 12 bases between the germline ends. DNA for the CDR3: TGTGCCAGCCACCCTAGGCAGTCCTACGAGCAGTACTTC. Protein sequence: CASHPRQSYEQYF.

V is TRBV20-1 and J is TRBJ1-3; D remains unclear. The length of the CDR3 is 14 residues. Germline assignment: CDR1 DFQATT and CDR2 SNEGSKA (reference sequence). The V end was cut by 2 bases, the J end by 2 bases, with 10 bases between. Written as DNA, the CDR3 is TGCAGTGCTAGATTTGGTGGTGCTGGAAACACCATATATTTT. Translating gives CSARFGGAGNTIYF.

A note on this clonotype: This may come from a read error, since a much larger clone is one base off. The genes are TRBV7-2 and TRBJ2-3, with D maybe TRBD2 (5 bases). Germline loops: CDR1 SGHTA, CDR2 FQGNSA. The CDR3 sequence is 14 residues long. Trimming took off 5 bases at V and 6 bases at J, with 15 bases between the two ends. CDR3 amino acids: CASSPDPPGDTQYF. CDR3 coding DNA: TGTGCCAGCAGCCCCGATCCCCCGGGGGATACGCAGTATTTT. Filled out from reference TRBV7-2 and TRBJ2-3, the complete variable domain reads GAGVSQSPSNKVTEKGKDVELRCDPISGHTALYWYRQSLGQGLEFLIYFQGNSAPDKSGLPSDRFSAERTGGSVSTLTIQRTQQEDSAVYLCASSPDPPGDTQYFGPGTRLTVL.

Details on this clonotype: A read error may be the cause here, since a much bigger clone is one base away. CDR3 nucleotide sequence: TGCAGTGCTAGAGTTAGCATCGGCGAGCAGTACTTC. It encodes CSARVSIGEQYF. V gene TRBV20-1 combines with J gene TRBJ2-7, with D hard to call. V was cut by 1 base and J by 6 bases, with 10 bases left in between. There are 12 residues in the CDR3. Per germline, CDR1 DFQATT and CDR2 SNEGSKA (reference sequence).

This clonotype showed up many times. V gene TRBV28 combines with J gene TRBJ1-2; D gene uncertain. V lost 7 bases and J lost 2, with 17 bases in between. CDR3 length: 15 residues. Germline assignment: CDR1 MDHEN and CDR2 SYDVKM. CDR3 bases: TGTGCCAGCAAGGTTCTTGTAGGTACCAACTATGGCTACACCTTC. Translating gives CASKVLVGTNYGYTF.

The V and J genes are TRBV7-3 and TRBJ2-1; tentatively, D is TRBD1 or TRBD2 (6 bases each). Germline V gene data show CDR1 as SGHTA and CDR2 as FQGTGA. The CDR3 spans 16 residues. The germline V and J ends were trimmed by 1 base and 6 bases, with 16 bases remaining between them. CDR3 nucleotide sequence: TGTGCCAGCAGCTTAAACCCGGGGGCCCTCCGCAATGAGCAGTTCTTC. Protein sequence: CASSLNPGALRNEQFF.

This clonotype was recorded many times. This chain connects TRBV27 to TRBJ2-1, with 11 positions matching TRBD2. This CDR3 spans 19 amino acids. Germline lookup yields CDR1 MNHEY and CDR2 SMNVEV (reference sequence). V gave up 1 base and J gave up 6 bases; unmatched junction bases: 14. In DNA, the CDR3 is TGTGCCAGCAGTTTATTTGGTATAGCGGGAGGGCCCTCGGGCAATGAGCAGTTCTTC. This codes for CASSLFGIAGGPSGNEQFF.

This clonotype was seen at least ten times. The V and J genes are TRBV3-1 and TRBJ2-1; D possibly corresponds to TRBD1 (6 bases). The V and J ends lost 1 base and 4 bases respectively, with 11 bases between them. Germline-derived CDR1 and CDR2 are LGHDT and YNNKEL (reference sequence). The CDR3 loop spans 15 amino acids. The CDR3 spells CASSQAVTGYNEQFF. DNA of the CDR3: TGTGCCAGCAGCCAAGCCGTGACAGGTTACAATGAGCAGTTCTTC.

The V call is TRBV27, the J call TRBJ2-7; 9 bases fit TRBD2. The V gene's germline CDR1 is MNHEY and CDR2 SMNVEV (reference sequence). This CDR3 has 14 residues. The V gene end was trimmed by 10 bases and the J gene end by 4 bases; junction bases not matched to a gene: 11. DNA for the CDR3: TGTGCCACCAGCCTGGCTAGCGGGATTTACGAGCAGTACTTC. Translating it yields CATSLASGIYEQYF.

Ten or more counts support this clonotype. The V and J genes are TRBV11-2 and TRBJ2-7; possible D gene TRBD1, 5 bases. This CDR3 spans 13 amino acids. The germline V gene has CDR1 SGHAT and CDR2 FQNNGV. The V and J ends lost 6 bases and 3 bases respectively, with 12 bases between them. CDR3 DNA sequence: TGTGCCAGCAGAAAGACAGCGATCTACGAGCAGTACTTC. Its translation is CASRKTAIYEQYF.

The table lists this clonotype with many counts. V is TRBV10-2 and J is TRBJ2-7; the D call may be TRBD1 or TRBD2 (5 bases each). The germline V gene has CDR1 WSHSY and CDR2 SAAADI. V shed 6 bases and J shed 5 bases, with 20 bases lying between them. The CDR3 extends over 15 amino acids. The CDR3 is CASRRDRVDHHEQYF. The CDR3 region has the DNA TGCGCCAGCAGAAGGGACCGAGTGGATCACCACGAGCAGTACTTC.

This clonotype was picked up a small number of times. V usage is TRBV4-2 and J usage is TRBJ2-7; D may be TRBD1 (5 bases). Germline V gene sequence: CDR1 LGHNA, CDR2 YNFKEQ. The CDR3 length is 15 residues. V was shortened by 2 bases and J by 5 bases, with 16 bases between the two germline ends. The CDR3 DNA reads TGTGCCAGCAGCCAACAGACAGTGAATCCTCACGAGCAGTACTTC. Protein: CASSQQTVNPHEQYF.

This clonotype was recorded at least ten times. The chain couples TRBV7-6 to TRBJ2-1; 13 nucleotides match TRBD2. CDR3 length: 18 amino acids. V lost 5 bases and J lost 5; bases outside the gene matches: 12. Germline V gene lookup returns CDR1 SGHVS and CDR2 FNYEAQ. The CDR3 bases are TGTGCCAGCAGCGAACCTCCGGGACTAGCGGGAAGGGACAATGAGCAGTTCTTC. It yields the protein CASSEPPGLAGRDNEQFF.

In its sample, this clonotype was seen many times. V usage is TRBV11-2 and J usage is TRBJ1-1; the D gene is possibly TRBD1 (5 bases). The V end was cut by 1 base, the J end by 0 bases, with 15 bases between. The CDR3 covers 17 residues. The germline gives CDR1 SGHAT, CDR2 FQNNGV. The CDR3 DNA sequence: TGTGCCAGCAGCTTAGTAGGTCAGGGAAGGGTGAACACTGAAGCTTTCTTT. As protein: CASSLVGQGRVNTEAFF.